The entry below gives a single T cell receptor beta chain sequence along with its context. The sample originates from a study of technical replicates of blood from a handful of donors. V was shortened by 6 bases and J by 5 bases, with 14 bases between the two germline ends. Germline lookup yields CDR1 MGHDK and CDR2 SYGVNS. The CDR3 covers 14 residues. Some clones are missing from TCRdb's copy, which holds only in-frame ones; the method was immunoSEQ multiplex PCR. The sample yields 60,000 to 75,000 clones, around nine tenths seen once. The rearrangement links TRBV25-1 to TRBJ2-1, with TRBD2 as a possible D gene (6 bases). Source material: PBMCs. The origin of this receptor is a human donor in good health. Some clones in this sample may be carry-over from other donors' samples. The CDR3 reads CASSDSGAHNEQFF. DNA of the CDR3: TGTGCCAGCAGCGATAGCGGAGCTCACAATGAGCAGTTCTTC.